One and the same sample provided the 32 T cell receptor beta chains below, sequenced in a study of T-cell reconstitution after alpha-beta-depleted transplantation in children. Unique molecular identifiers were used in preparing the TCRbeta library. A single record per CDR3 protein comes from TCRdb applying MiXCR to the PCR reads. The sample carries about 360,000 distinct CDR3 sequences, about 14% recorded once. Specimen: PBMCs, collected from the stem cell graft. The receptor source for this set is a human donor who donated a stem cell graft to a child with Fanconi anemia.

Ten or more counts support this clonotype. The genes are TRBV9 and TRBJ1-1, with 7 bases lining up with TRBD1. With 3 bases clipped from V and 7 bases from J, the junction kept 9 bases outside the gene matches. In germline, CDR1 is SGDLS, CDR2 YYNGEE. There are 14 residues in the CDR3. The CDR3 sequence is CASSERKGAYEAFF. The CDR3 DNA follows: TGTGCCAGCAGCGAGAGGAAGGGGGCATATGAAGCTTTCTTT.

This clonotype was observed a handful of times. This chain connects TRBV12-3 or TRBV12-4 to TRBJ2-5; D possibly corresponds to TRBD1 (6 bases). Trimming removed 4 bases from V and 3 bases from J, with 21 bases in between. CDR3 length equals 17 residues. CDR3 DNA: TGTGCCAGCAGTTCGGGACAACTTATCTGGGCCGAAGAGACCCAGTACTTC. Translation: CASSSGQLIWAEETQYF.

A few counts support this clonotype. The rearrangement links TRBV29-1 to TRBJ1-1; TRBD1 agrees at 9 bases. Germline V CDR1 and CDR2: SQVTM, ANQGSEA. Germline trimming cut 5 bases from V and 0 bases from J; bases unmatched to any gene: 4. This CDR3 contains 14 residues. CDR3 in DNA: TGCAGCGTTTGGGACAGGGTCATGAACACTGAAGCTTTCTTT. Translated: CSVWDRVMNTEAFF. The whole variable domain, filled in from reference TRBV29-1 and TRBJ1-1, reads SAVISQKPSRDICQRGTSLTIQCQVDSQVTMMFWYRQQPGQSLTLIATANQGSEATYESGFVIDKFPISRPNLTFSTLTVSNMSPEDSSIYLCSVWDRVMNTEAFFGQGTRLTVV.

The chain links TRBV15 to TRBJ2-7; either TRBD1 or TRBD2 may fit D (5 bases each). Germline CDR1 and CDR2: LNHNV and YYDKDF (reference sequence). V lost 1 base to trimming and J lost 4 bases, with 14 bases between them. This CDR3 spans 15 amino acids. This chain's CDR3 is CATSRAGRDGYEQYF. The DNA for the CDR3 is TGTGCCACCAGCAGAGCTGGCAGGGACGGGTACGAGCAGTACTTC. The complete variable domain, with remaining parts taken from reference TRBV15 and TRBJ2-7, reads DAMVIQNPRYQVTQFGKPVTLSCSQTLNHNVMYWYQQKSSQAPKLLFHYYDKDFNNEADTPDNFQSRRPNTSFCFLDIRSPGLGDTAMYLCATSRAGRDGYEQYFGPGTRLTVT.

About this clonotype itself: The junction shows a germline mismatch at one end, possibly a read error. The CDR3 protein is CAGSLVGESGETQYF. CDR3 bases: TGTGCCGGCAGCTTAGTGGGGGAAAGCGGAGAGACCCAGTACTTC. The chain couples TRBV7-6 to TRBJ2-5; TRBD1 or TRBD2 may be the D gene (5 bases each). CDR1 is SGHVS, CDR2 FNYEAQ, per germline. The CDR3 loop spans 15 amino acids.

At least ten counts were recorded for this clonotype. V is TRBV5-1 and J is TRBJ1-2; D gene uncertain. This CDR3 has 14 amino acids. The germline V gene encodes CDR1 SGHRS and CDR2 YFSETQ. Trimming stripped 4 bases from V and 4 bases from J, with 14 bases between. The chain's CDR3 is CASSLEAESYGYTF. The CDR3 nucleotides read TGCGCCAGCAGCCTCGAGGCGGAGAGCTATGGCTACACCTTC.

In its sample, this clonotype was seen many times. This chain connects TRBV4-2 to TRBJ2-6, with D possibly TRBD1 on 5 matching bases. The V gene's germline CDR1 is LGHNA and CDR2 YNFKEQ. This CDR3 comprises 16 residues. Trimming left V 3 bases short and J 4 bases short, with 13 bases between. The CDR3 here is CASSQDMDAGANVLTF. The CDR3 DNA reads as TGTGCCAGCAGCCAGGACATGGACGCCGGGGCCAACGTCCTGACTTTC.

This clonotype has a count of ten or more. The chain uses TRBV27 and TRBJ2-1, with D perhaps matching TRBD1 (6 bases). The ends were cut back, 6 bases at V and 0 bases at J, with 6 bases in the middle. The CDR3 loop spans 13 amino acids. Germline V gene lookup returns CDR1 MNHEY and CDR2 SMNVEV (reference sequence). The CDR3 nucleotides read TGTGCCAGCAGGGGGGCCTCCTACAATGAGCAGTTCTTC. It codes for CASRGASYNEQFF.

This clonotype has just a few counts. This sequence joins TRBV18 and TRBJ2-1; no clear D. The CDR3 has 13 residues. V was pared by 3 bases and J by 5 bases, with 8 bases between. Germline V gene sequence: CDR1 KGHSH, CDR2 LQKENI. The CDR3 protein is CASSPIRNNEQFF. CDR3 nucleotides: TGTGCCAGCTCACCCATTAGAAACAATGAGCAGTTCTTC. Complete variable domain (other parts from reference TRBV18 and TRBJ2-1): NAGVMQNPRHLVRRRGQEARLRCSPMKGHSHVYWYRQLPEEGLKFMVYLQKENIIDESGMPKERFSAEFPKEGPSILRIQQVVRGDSAAYFCASSPIRNNEQFFGPGTRLTVL.

The chain carries TRBV29-1 and TRBJ2-5; 8 bases fit TRBD2. The length of the CDR3 is 12 residues. Germline CDR1 SQVTM, CDR2 ANQGSEA. After removal of 4 bases from V and 6 bases from J, the junction contained 4 bases not matched to a gene. The CDR3 region has the DNA TGCAGCGTTGGCGGGGGGATGCAGACCCAGTACTTC. As protein: CSVGGGMQTQYF.

A remark on this clonotype: Possible read error: a much larger clone is one base away. The gene calls are TRBV4-3 and TRBJ1-2; D is uncertain. Trimming removed 3 bases from V and 6 bases from J, with 8 bases in between. Germline V lookup: CDR1 LGHNA, CDR2 YSLEER. The CDR3 has 12 residues. Written as DNA, the CDR3 is TGCGCCAGCAGCCAGAGAAACAATGGCTACACCTTC. It specifies CASSQRNNGYTF.

This clonotype has more than one count but fewer than ten. The CDR3 nucleotides are TGTGCCAGCTCACCATTTAACGACGCCTCGAACACCGGGGAGCTGTTTTTT. Translated, it gives CASSPFNDASNTGELFF. This sequence joins TRBV18 and TRBJ2-2; no firm D call. The CDR3 runs 17 residues. CDR1 and CDR2 from the germline V gene are KGHSH and LQKENI. Trimming cost V 2 bases and J 0 bases, with 13 bases left between them.

Ten or more counts support this clonotype. The germline gene is not matched at one end of the junction; a read error may be the cause. This chain joins TRBV20-1 and TRBJ2-3, with 7 bases aligning to TRBD2. Germline loops: CDR1 DFQATT, CDR2 SNEGSKA (reference sequence). The CDR3 runs 16 residues. The DNA for the CDR3 is TGCAGTCCTAGTCGCCGCGGGGGATCTAGCACAGATACGCAGTATTTT. It yields the protein CSPSRRGGSSTDTQYF.

This chain connects TRBV19 to TRBJ1-1; no clear D. Germline values: CDR1 LNHDA, CDR2 SQIVND (reference sequence). This CDR3 has 14 residues. With 6 bases removed from V and 1 base from J, the gap between germline ends came to 12 bases. DNA for the CDR3: TGTGCCAGTAGCTTCGGACGGGCGAACACTGAAGCTTTCTTT. It translates to CASSFGRANTEAFF.

The genes are TRBV5-6 and TRBJ1-6, with a weak D call TRBD1 (5 bases). This CDR3 region has 16 residues. Trimming took off 4 bases at V and 9 bases at J, with 20 bases between the two ends. The germline V gene encodes CDR1 SGHDT and CDR2 YYEEEE. CDR3 DNA sequence: TGTGCCAGCAGCCCAGGGACTGCGGGCGCAATTTCACCCCTCCACTTT. This codes for CASSPGTAGAISPLHF.

This clonotype showed up just a few times. The rearrangement uses TRBV12-3 or TRBV12-4 and TRBJ1-2, with TRBD1 as a possible D gene (6 bases). The ends were cut back, 4 bases at V and 3 bases at J, with 18 bases in the middle. The CDR3 contains 16 residues. The CDR3 coding sequence is TGTGCCAGCAGTTCCTGGGAGGGGGTGGTCTACTATGGCTACACCTTC. It is translated as CASSSWEGVVYYGYTF.

The chain uses TRBV4-3 and TRBJ2-1; weak D call: TRBD1 (6 bases). CDR1 is LGHNA and CDR2 is YSLEER in the germline V gene. There are 14 residues in the CDR3. V dropped 1 base and J dropped 5 bases, with 9 bases sitting between them. CDR3 in amino acids: CASSQAGTHNEQFF. The CDR3 DNA sequence: TGCGCCAGCAGCCAAGCCGGGACACACAATGAGCAGTTCTTC.

This clonotype was seen many times. The J gene is TRBJ1-1, the V gene TRBV3-1; tentative D call: TRBD1 (5 bases). V lost 5 bases and J 3 bases, leaving 13 bases between the germline ends. This CDR3 spans 14 amino acids. Germline assignment: CDR1 LGHDT and CDR2 YNNKEL (reference sequence). CDR3 in DNA: TGTGCCAGCAGCGATCCGGGGGTTGACACTGAAGCTTTCTTT. It is translated as CASSDPGVDTEAFF.

The V and J genes are TRBV21-1 and TRBJ2-1. TRBV21-1 is marked as a pseudogene. CDR3 length: 11 residues. This CDR3 reads CASTPINEQFF. The CDR3 DNA reads TGTGCCAGCACCCCGATAAATGAGCAGTTCTTC.

V and J are TRBV28 and TRBJ2-3; the D gene is possibly TRBD1 (5 bases). CDR1 MDHEN and CDR2 SYDVKM come from the germline V gene. This CDR3 has 16 residues. V was shortened by 1 base and J by 1 base, with 12 bases between the two germline ends. The CDR3 protein is CASSLLSGWGTDTQYF. The CDR3 DNA is TGTGCCAGCAGTTTATTATCAGGGTGGGGCACAGATACGCAGTATTTT.

This clonotype appeared a few times. This rearrangement joins TRBV5-5 to TRBJ2-1; TRBD1 matches 9 bases. The CDR3 sequence is 15 residues long. Germline V gives CDR1 SGHKS, CDR2 YYEKEE (reference sequence). The V segment lost 2 bases and the J segment 5 bases; nucleotides outside the gene matches: 5. The CDR3 sequence: CASSLWGQGDNEQFF. The CDR3 DNA follows: TGTGCCAGCAGCTTATGGGGACAGGGTGACAATGAGCAGTTCTTC.

This clonotype was counted between two and nine times. The rearrangement joins TRBV6-1 to TRBJ2-2, with 10 bases matching TRBD1. The CDR3 runs to 16 residues. With 6 bases clipped from V and 7 bases from J, the junction kept 11 bases outside the gene matches. The germline V gene has CDR1 MNHNS and CDR2 SASEGT. As DNA, the CDR3 is TGTGCCAGCAGGATTACCGGGACAGGGGTTGTCGGGGAGCTGTTTTTT. Translated, it gives CASRITGTGVVGELFF.

The chain carries TRBV4-3 and TRBJ2-7; D may correspond to TRBD1 or TRBD2 (5 bases each). The CDR3 loop spans 15 amino acids. V was shortened by 1 base and J by 3 bases, with 13 bases between the two germline ends. CDR1 is LGHNA and CDR2 is YSLEER in the germline V gene. CDR3 in DNA: TGCGCCAGCAGCCAAGTTCCGGGACGTTACTACGAGCAGTACTTC. Its protein product is CASSQVPGRYYEQYF.

The chain is built from TRBV5-1 and TRBJ1-2, with 12 positions matching TRBD1. CDR1 and CDR2 (germline): SGHRS, YFSETQ. V shed 5 bases and J 3 bases; nucleotides not matched to a gene: 5. This CDR3 region has 15 residues. CDR3 amino acids: CASRTGTGGDYGYTF. The CDR3 nucleotides read TGCGCCAGCAGGACCGGGACAGGGGGCGACTATGGCTACACCTTC.

This chain uses TRBV5-1 with TRBJ1-1; unclear D gene. The CDR3 covers 14 residues. Germline values: CDR1 SGHRS, CDR2 YFSETQ. Between the trimmed V and J ends, which lost 4 bases and 4 bases, there was a span of 14 bases. CDR3 region: CASSTQPGSTEAFF. In DNA form, the CDR3 reads TGCGCCAGCAGCACGCAACCGGGGAGCACTGAAGCTTTCTTT.

The V and J genes are TRBV7-2 and TRBJ2-5; 13 bases are a match to TRBD2. J was trimmed by 1 base and V by 4 bases; bases with no gene match: 3. There are 16 residues in the CDR3. CDR1 and CDR2 (germline): SGHTA, FQGNSA. The CDR3 region has the DNA TGTGCCAGCAGCTCCCGGACTAGCGGGGGCCAAGAGACCCAGTACTTC. Translating gives CASSSRTSGGQETQYF.

This clonotype was picked up a small number of times. This rearrangement joins TRBV12-3 or TRBV12-4 to TRBJ2-5; TRBD2 agrees at 14 bases. J was trimmed by 2 bases and V by 1 base; bases with no gene match: 9. This CDR3 comprises 19 residues. The CDR3 DNA reads as TGTGCCAGCAGTTTAGTGGGACTAGCGGGGGAATACTTACAAGAGACCCAGTACTTC. Translation gives CASSLVGLAGEYLQETQYF.

The V gene is TRBV11-2, the J gene TRBJ2-5; 11 nucleotides agree with TRBD2. Germline V gives CDR1 SGHAT, CDR2 FQNNGV. The CDR3 is 15 amino acids. Trimming cost V 5 bases and J 2 bases; bases outside gene matches: 4. Written as DNA, the CDR3 is TGTGCCAGCAGCAGGCGACTAGCGGGGCAAGAGACCCAGTACTTC. Translated, it gives CASSRRLAGQETQYF. Supplemented by reference TRBV11-2 and TRBJ2-5, the full variable domain reads EAGVAQSPRYKIIEKRQSVAFWCNPISGHATLYWYQQILGQGPKLLIQFQNNGVVDDSQLPKDRFSAERLKGVDSTLKIQPAKLEDSAVYLCASSRRLAGQETQYFGPGTRLLVL.

On this clonotype: This may arise from a read error, as a much more abundant clone is one base away. The genes are TRBV5-1 and TRBJ2-3, with D possibly TRBD2 on 6 matching bases. CDR3 length equals 16 residues. Germline V CDR1 and CDR2: SGHRS, YFSETQ. The CDR3 sequence is CAGSSLSGRAADTQYF. CDR3 nucleotide sequence: TGCGCCGGCAGCTCACTTAGCGGTCGAGCGGCAGATACGCAGTATTTT.

This clonotype was counted ten times or more. The rearrangement links TRBV12-3 or TRBV12-4 to TRBJ2-2; 7 bases line up with TRBD1. The CDR3 length is 15 residues. V lost 6 bases to trimming and J lost 2 bases; unmatched junction nucleotides: 6. The CDR3 nucleotides read TGTGCCAGCAGCTCGACAGGGAGTAACACCGGGGAGCTGTTTTTT. It specifies CASSSTGSNTGELFF.

The gene calls are TRBV4-2 and TRBJ2-1, with TRBD1 matching 9 bases. With 2 bases clipped from V and 0 bases from J, the junction kept 5 bases outside the gene matches. The CDR3 is made up of 17 amino acids. Germline V gene sequence: CDR1 LGHNA, CDR2 YNFKEQ. CDR3 nucleotide sequence: TGTGCCAGCAGCCAAAGACTGGACAGGGGCTCCTACAATGAGCAGTTCTTC. As protein: CASSQRLDRGSYNEQFF.

This chain connects TRBV28 to TRBJ2-2; perhaps TRBD2 as D (6 bases). The CDR3 extends over 12 amino acids. The germline gives CDR1 MDHEN, CDR2 SYDVKM. V was pared by 6 bases and J by 6 bases, with 8 bases between. The CDR3 DNA is TGTGCCAGCAGAGGAGGGGCCGGGGAGCTGTTTTTT. Its protein is CASRGGAGELFF.